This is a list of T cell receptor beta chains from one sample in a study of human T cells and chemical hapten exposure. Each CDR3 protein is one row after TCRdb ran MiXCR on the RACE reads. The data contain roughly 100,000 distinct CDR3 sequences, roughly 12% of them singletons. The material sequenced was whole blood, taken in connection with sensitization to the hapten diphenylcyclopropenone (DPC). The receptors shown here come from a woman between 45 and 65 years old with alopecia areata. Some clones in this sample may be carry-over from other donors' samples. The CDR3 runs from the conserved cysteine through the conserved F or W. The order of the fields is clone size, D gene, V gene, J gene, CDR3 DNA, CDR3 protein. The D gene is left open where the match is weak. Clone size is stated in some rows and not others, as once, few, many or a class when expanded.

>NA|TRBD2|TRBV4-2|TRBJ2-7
TGTGCCAGCAGCCAAGAACTAGCGGGACCTTACGAGCAGTACTTC
CASSQELAGPYEQYF
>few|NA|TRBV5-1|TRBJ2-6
TGCGCCAGCAGTCCCGTCTCCGGGGCCAACGTCCTGACTTTC
CASSPVSGANVLTF
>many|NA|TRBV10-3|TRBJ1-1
TGTGCCGTCGGGACGGTCGACCGGGCTTTCTTT
CAVGTVDRAFF
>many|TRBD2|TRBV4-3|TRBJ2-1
TGCGCCAGCAGCCAAGGTGGATCGGGGGGCAATGAGCAGTTCTTC
CASSQGGSGGNEQFF
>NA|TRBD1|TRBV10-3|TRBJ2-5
TGTGCCATGGGACAGGGAAAGACCCAGTACTTC
CAMGQGKTQYF
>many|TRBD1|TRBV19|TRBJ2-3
TGTGCCAGTGCCTCGGTCGGAGGCGCCTCCCCGGCAGGGGGTACGCAGTATTTT
CASASVGGASPAGGTQYF
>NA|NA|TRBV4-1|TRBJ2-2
TGCGCCAGCAGCCAACCACTGGGACCGACATGGCGGGAGCTGTTTTTT
CASSQPLGPTWRELFF
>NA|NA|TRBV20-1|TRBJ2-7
TGCAGTGCTAGTAGGGGGGGACGACTAATCGAGCAGTACTTC
CSASRGGRLIEQYF
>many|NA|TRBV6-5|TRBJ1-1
TGTGCCAGCAGTCTGGACCGCTCACAAGCTTTCTTT
CASSLDRSQAFF
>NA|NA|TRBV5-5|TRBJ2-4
TGTCCCAGCAGTCCCGTGGGCACGCAAGCCAAAAACATTCAGTACTTC
CPSSPVGTQAKNIQYF
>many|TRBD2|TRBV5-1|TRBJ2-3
TGCGCCAGCAGCTTTGGGACTAGGGGCCTCTTCACAGATACGCAGTATTTT
CASSFGTRGLFTDTQYF
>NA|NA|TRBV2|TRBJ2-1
TGTGCCAGCCGAAAGGTCAATGAGCAGTTCTTC
CASRKVNEQFF
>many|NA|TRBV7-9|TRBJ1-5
TGTGCCAGCAGTCGCACAGAGCAGCCCCAGCATTTT
CASSRTEQPQHF
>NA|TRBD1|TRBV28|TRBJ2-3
TGTGCCAGCAGTCCCGGACAGGGGTTTACGGAGGCGCAGTATTTT
CASSPGQGFTEAQYF
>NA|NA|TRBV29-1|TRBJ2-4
TGCAGCGCTGTAGGCTACGGAAACATTCAGTACTTC
CSAVGYGNIQYF
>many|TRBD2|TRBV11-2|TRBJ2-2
TGTGCCAGCAGCCGGGGGGTAGCGACCGGGGAGCTGTTTTTT
CASSRGVATGELFF
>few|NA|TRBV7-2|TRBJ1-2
TGTGCCAGCAGCTTAGCGCCCCAGGGAAATGGCTACACCTTC
CASSLAPQGNGYTF
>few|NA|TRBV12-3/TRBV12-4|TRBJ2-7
TGTGCCAGCAGTTTGCTCCTAGCCGACGAGCAGTACTTC
CASSLLLADEQYF
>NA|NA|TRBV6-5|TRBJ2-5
TGTGCCAGCAGTTCCAATAAGGCGGAGACCCAGTACTTC
CASSSNKAETQYF
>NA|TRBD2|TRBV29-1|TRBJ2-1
TGCAGCGTCGGCGGACTAGCGGGAGAGTCGCAGTTCTTC
CSVGGLAGESQFF
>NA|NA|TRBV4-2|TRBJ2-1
TGTGCCAGCAGCCAAGATCATGGGAGCTCCTACAATGAGCAGTTCTTC
CASSQDHGSSYNEQFF
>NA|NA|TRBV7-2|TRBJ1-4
TGTGCCAGCAGCTTAGCCGGGGAAGTGGGTGAAAAACTGTTTTTT
CASSLAGEVGEKLFF
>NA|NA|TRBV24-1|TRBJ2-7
TGTGCCACCAGCCGCAACTACGAGCAGTACTTC
CATSRNYEQYF
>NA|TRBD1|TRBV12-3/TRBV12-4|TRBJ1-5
TGTGCCAGCGGACAGGGGAGCGTCGGCAATCAGCCCCAGCATTTT
CASGQGSVGNQPQHF
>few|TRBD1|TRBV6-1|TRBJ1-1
TGTGCCAGCAGTCCGCGACAGGGGGCCGACTTCACTGAAGCTTTCTTT
CASSPRQGADFTEAFF
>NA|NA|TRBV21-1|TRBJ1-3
TGTGCCAGCAGCCCCCGGGACTCCGAAAAGGTCGGAAACACCATATATTTT
CASSPRDSEKVGNTIYF
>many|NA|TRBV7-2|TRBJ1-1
TGTGCCAGCCAACACGGGATCCTGGGGAACACTGAAGCTTTCTTT
CASQHGILGNTEAFF
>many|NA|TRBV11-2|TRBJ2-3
TGTGCCAGCAGAAAGGCCCCCTCTGAGAGGACCACGGATACGCAGTATTTT
CASRKAPSERTTDTQYF
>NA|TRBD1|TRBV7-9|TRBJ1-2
TGTGCCAGCAGCTTGGGACAGATCGTGGGGGACGCGGGCTACACCTTC
CASSLGQIVGDAGYTF
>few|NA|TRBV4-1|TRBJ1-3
TGCGCCAGCAGCCAAGATCCCCGGGACGCTGGCTCTGGAAACACCATATATTTT
CASSQDPRDAGSGNTIYF
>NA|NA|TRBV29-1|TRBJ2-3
TGCAGCGCGGAAGGGATGTATTACACAGATACGCAGTATTTT
CSAEGMYYTDTQYF
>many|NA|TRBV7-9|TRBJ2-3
TGTGCCAGCAGCGGAGGTACGGGCACCACAGATACGCAGTATTTT
CASSGGTGTTDTQYF
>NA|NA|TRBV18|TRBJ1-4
TGTGCCAGCTCACCACCGGGGCAGCGCGAAAAACTGTTTTTT
CASSPPGQREKLFF
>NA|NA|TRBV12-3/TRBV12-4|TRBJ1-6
TGTGCCAGCAGTTTAACGGATAATTCACCCCTCCACTTT
CASSLTDNSPLHF
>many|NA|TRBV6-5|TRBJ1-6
TGTGCCAGCAGTTACTCAAGCCTACTTTCACCCCTCCACTTT
CASSYSSLLSPLHF
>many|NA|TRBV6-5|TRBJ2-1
TGTGCCAGCAGTTTGGGGGTATTGAGAAGAAATGAGCAGTTCTTC
CASSLGVLRRNEQFF
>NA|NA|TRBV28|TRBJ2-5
TGTGCCAGCAGCCCGCCAACAGGGAAGCTCTCAAGGGACCAGTACTTC
CASSPPTGKLSRDQYF
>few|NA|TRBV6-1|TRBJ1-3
TGTGCCAGCAGTTCTGGACACTCTGGAAACACCATATATTTT
CASSSGHSGNTIYF
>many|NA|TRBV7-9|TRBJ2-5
TGTGCCAGCAGCTTTCCAGAGACCCAGTACTTC
CASSFPETQYF
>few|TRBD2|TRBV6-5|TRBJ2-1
TGTGCCAGCATCGGACTAGGGAACAATGAGCAGTTCTTC
CASIGLGNNEQFF
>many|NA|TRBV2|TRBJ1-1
TGTGCCAGCAGGGGAGACACCTCGAACACTGAAGCTTTCTTT
CASRGDTSNTEAFF